These T cell receptor beta chains were read from a single sample in a study of blood T cell repertoires in COVID-19. TCRdb's table, derived via immunoSEQ multiplex PCR, lists solely in-frame clones and lacks some. This sample carries roughly 250,000 clones, about 91% of them seen once, and the ten largest clones take approximately 1.2%. Sequencing was performed on PBMCs or T cells enriched from blood (not recorded which). The receptors derive from a middle-aged woman with acute COVID-19. Both conserved end residues are part of each CDR3. The D gene is left open where the match is weak. Clone size is shown for a subset of rows, as once, few, many or a class of expanded clone.

d_gene	v_gene	abundance	j_gene	len	CDR3nt	CDR3aa
TRBD1	TRBV7-8	once	TRBJ1-6	14	TGTGCCAGCAGCCCCCGGGACAGGGGTTCACCCCTCCACTTT	CASSPRDRGSPLHF
NA	TRBV3-1/TRBV3-2	NA	TRBJ2-1	15	TGTGCCAGCAGCCAAGATGCGCGAACCTACAATGAGCAGTTCTTC	CASSQDARTYNEQFF
NA	TRBV10-3	NA	TRBJ1-6	16	TGTGCCATCAGTGAGGTCAGGACCAGGGAGGGTTCACCCCTCCACTTT	CAISEVRTREGSPLHF
TRBD2	TRBV7-3	NA	TRBJ2-1	15	TGTGCCAGCAGCTTAATGATAGCGGGAGGGAATGAGCAGTTCTTC	CASSLMIAGGNEQFF
TRBD2	TRBV28	NA	TRBJ2-1	17	TGTGCCAGCAGTTCGGGGGGGAGCGGGAGGTCTCAGGATGAGCAGTTCTTC	CASSSGGSGRSQDEQFF
TRBD1	TRBV2	NA	TRBJ1-4	14	TGTGCCAGCAGAGAGGACAGGGTAAATGAAAAACTGTTTTTT	CASREDRVNEKLFF
NA	TRBV5-1	NA	TRBJ2-5	13	TGCGCCAGCAGCTTGAACAGCCAAGAGACCCAGTACTTC	CASSLNSQETQYF
NA	TRBV6-2/TRBV6-3	NA	TRBJ1-5	14	TGTGCCAGCAGTTACCTTCGGGGCAATCAGCCCCAGCATTTT	CASSYLRGNQPQHF
TRBD2	TRBV7-7	NA	TRBJ2-1	16	TGTGCTAGCAGCTTAGGACTAGCGGGAGGGTCTAATGAGCAGTTCTTC	CASSLGLAGGSNEQFF
NA	TRBV13	NA	TRBJ1-5	13	TGTGCCAGCAGCCAAGAGGGCAATCAGCCCCAGCATTTT	CASSQEGNQPQHF
TRBD1	TRBV19	once	TRBJ1-6	16	TGTGCCAGCAGGAAACAGGGGACCTCCTATAATTCACCCCTCCACTTT	CASRKQGTSYNSPLHF
NA	TRBV7-2	NA	TRBJ1-1	16	TGTGCCAGCAGCCTCCAACCAGGACACCTTGGGACTGAAGCTTTCTTT	CASSLQPGHLGTEAFF
TRBD2	TRBV10-3	NA	TRBJ2-2	17	TGTGCCATCAGCGGTAATAGCGGGCCAACCCCCGCCTTGGAGCTGTTTTTT	CAISGNSGPTPALELFF
NA	TRBV30	NA	TRBJ2-3	15	TGTGCCTGGAAAAAGACAGGAACTGCCTTAGATACGCAGTATTTT	CAWKKTGTALDTQYF
TRBD2	TRBV10-2	NA	TRBJ2-3	16	TGCGCCAGCAGTGGATGGACTAGCGGGGGACACGATACGCAGTATTTT	CASSGWTSGGHDTQYF
NA	TRBV2	NA	TRBJ2-5	13	TGTGCCAGCAGTGGGACAGAGGCAGAGACCCAGTACTTC	CASSGTEAETQYF
TRBD1	TRBV28	NA	TRBJ2-1	14	TGTGCCAGCAGCGGTTTGGGACAGCTTAATGAGCAGTTCTTC	CASSGLGQLNEQFF
NA	TRBV6-5	once	TRBJ1-2	16	TGTGCCAGCAGTTACTCGATGGTCCAGTGGGCGGGTGGCTACACCTTC	CASSYSMVQWAGGYTF